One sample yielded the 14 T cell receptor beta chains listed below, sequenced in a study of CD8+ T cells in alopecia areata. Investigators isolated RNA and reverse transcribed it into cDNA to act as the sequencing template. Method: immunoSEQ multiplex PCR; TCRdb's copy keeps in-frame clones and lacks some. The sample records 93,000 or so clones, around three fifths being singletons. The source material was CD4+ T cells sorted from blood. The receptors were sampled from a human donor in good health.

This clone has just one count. The CDR3 nucleotides read TGTGCCAGCAGTTTAGCGGGGGGCCGCTCCTACGAGCAGTACTTC. Amino acid sequence: CASSLAGGRSYEQYF. The V call is TRBV27, the J call TRBJ2-7; TRBD2 agrees at 8 bases. The CDR3 sequence is 15 residues long. The germline V gene encodes CDR1 MNHEY and CDR2 SMNVEV (reference sequence). Trimming at V came to 2 bases and at J to 0 bases, leaving 3 bases not matched to a gene.

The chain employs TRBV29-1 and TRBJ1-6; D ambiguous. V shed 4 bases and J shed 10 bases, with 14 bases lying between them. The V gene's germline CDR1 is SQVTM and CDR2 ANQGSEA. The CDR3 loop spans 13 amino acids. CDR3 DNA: TGCAGCGTTGGTGGGGATAGTGACTCACCCCTCCACTTT. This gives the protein CSVGGDSDSPLHF.

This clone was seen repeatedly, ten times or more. This CDR3 reads CASSRGQGGSEAFF. The DNA for the CDR3 is TGTGCCAGCAGCCGGGGACAGGGTGGGTCTGAAGCTTTCTTT. The chain couples TRBV5-4 to TRBJ1-1; 9 bases line up with TRBD1. The CDR3 runs to 14 residues. Unmatched junction bases numbered 7, after V lost 4 bases and J lost 6 bases. Germline assignment: CDR1 SGHNT and CDR2 YYREEE (reference sequence).

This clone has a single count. CDR3 in amino acids: CSASEEDTQYF. Written as DNA, the CDR3 is TGCAGTGCCTCTGAGGAGGATACGCAGTATTTT. The chain links TRBV20-1 to TRBJ2-3, with D hard to call. The CDR3 extends over 11 amino acids. The germline gives CDR1 DFQATT, CDR2 SNEGSKA (reference sequence). The V gene lost 6 bases and the J gene lost 6 bases, with 10 bases spanning the gap.

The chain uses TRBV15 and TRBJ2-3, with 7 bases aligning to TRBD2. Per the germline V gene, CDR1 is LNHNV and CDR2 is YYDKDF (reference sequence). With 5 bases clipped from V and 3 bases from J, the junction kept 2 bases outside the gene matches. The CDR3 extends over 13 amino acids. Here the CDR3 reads CATSGRGTDTQYF. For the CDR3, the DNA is TGTGCCACCAGCGGGCGGGGGACAGATACGCAGTATTTT.

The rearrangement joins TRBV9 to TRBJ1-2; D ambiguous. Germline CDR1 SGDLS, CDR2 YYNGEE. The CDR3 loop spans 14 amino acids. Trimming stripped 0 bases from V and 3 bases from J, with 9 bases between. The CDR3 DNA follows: TGTGCCAGCAGCGTAGGGGCCCGTTACTATGGCTACACCTTC. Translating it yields CASSVGARYYGYTF.

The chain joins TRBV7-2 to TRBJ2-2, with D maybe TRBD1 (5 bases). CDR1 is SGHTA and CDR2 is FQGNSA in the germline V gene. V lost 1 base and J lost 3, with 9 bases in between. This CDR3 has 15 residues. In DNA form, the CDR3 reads TGTGCCAGCAGCTTAGGACAGCCTGACACCGGGGAGCTGTTTTTT. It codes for CASSLGQPDTGELFF.

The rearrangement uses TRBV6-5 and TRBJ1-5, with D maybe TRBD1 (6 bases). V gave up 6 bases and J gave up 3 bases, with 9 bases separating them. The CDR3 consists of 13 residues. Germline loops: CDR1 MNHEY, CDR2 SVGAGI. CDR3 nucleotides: TGTGCCAGCAGGGACAGCTTCAATCAGCCCCAGCATTTT. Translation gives CASRDSFNQPQHF.

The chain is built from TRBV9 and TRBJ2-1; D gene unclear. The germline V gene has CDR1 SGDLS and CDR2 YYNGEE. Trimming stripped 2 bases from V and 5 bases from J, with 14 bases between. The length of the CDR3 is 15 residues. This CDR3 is CASSVPPGGHNEQFF. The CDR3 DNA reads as TGTGCCAGCAGCGTCCCGCCGGGTGGACACAATGAGCAGTTCTTC.

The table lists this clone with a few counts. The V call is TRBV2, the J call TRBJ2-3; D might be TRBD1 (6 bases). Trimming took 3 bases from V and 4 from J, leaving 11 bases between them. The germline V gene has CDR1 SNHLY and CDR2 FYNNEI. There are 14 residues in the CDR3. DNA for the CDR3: TGTGCCAGCAGTGACCCTGGACAGCCAGATACGCAGTATTTT. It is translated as CASSDPGQPDTQYF.

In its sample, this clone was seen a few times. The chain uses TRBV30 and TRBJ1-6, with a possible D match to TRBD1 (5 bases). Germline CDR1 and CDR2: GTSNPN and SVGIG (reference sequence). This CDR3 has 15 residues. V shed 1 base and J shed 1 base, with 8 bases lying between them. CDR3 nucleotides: TGTGCCTGGAGTGCGGGGGGATCCTATAATTCACCCCTCCACTTT. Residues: CAWSAGGSYNSPLHF.

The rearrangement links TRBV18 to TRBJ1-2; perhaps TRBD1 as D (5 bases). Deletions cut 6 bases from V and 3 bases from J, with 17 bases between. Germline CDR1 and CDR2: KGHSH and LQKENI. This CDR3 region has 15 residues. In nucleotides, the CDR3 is TGTGCCAGCTCCCTCCGTCAGGGCGGAGACTATGGCTACACCTTC. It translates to CASSLRQGGDYGYTF.

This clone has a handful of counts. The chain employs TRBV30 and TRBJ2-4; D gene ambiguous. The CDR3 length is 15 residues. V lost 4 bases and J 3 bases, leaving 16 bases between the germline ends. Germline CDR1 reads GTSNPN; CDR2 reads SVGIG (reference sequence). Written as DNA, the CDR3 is TGTGCCTGGACCAACCCCTCCCTTGACAAAAACATTCAGTACTTC. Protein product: CAWTNPSLDKNIQYF.

The CDR3 sequence is CASTRSQETQYF. CDR3 in DNA: TGTGCCAGCACAAGATCCCAAGAGACCCAGTACTTC. This chain connects TRBV7-9 to TRBJ2-5; D unresolved. V shed 7 bases and J shed 1 base, with 7 bases lying between them. CDR3 length: 12 residues. The germline V gene has CDR1 SEHNR and CDR2 FQNEAQ (reference sequence).